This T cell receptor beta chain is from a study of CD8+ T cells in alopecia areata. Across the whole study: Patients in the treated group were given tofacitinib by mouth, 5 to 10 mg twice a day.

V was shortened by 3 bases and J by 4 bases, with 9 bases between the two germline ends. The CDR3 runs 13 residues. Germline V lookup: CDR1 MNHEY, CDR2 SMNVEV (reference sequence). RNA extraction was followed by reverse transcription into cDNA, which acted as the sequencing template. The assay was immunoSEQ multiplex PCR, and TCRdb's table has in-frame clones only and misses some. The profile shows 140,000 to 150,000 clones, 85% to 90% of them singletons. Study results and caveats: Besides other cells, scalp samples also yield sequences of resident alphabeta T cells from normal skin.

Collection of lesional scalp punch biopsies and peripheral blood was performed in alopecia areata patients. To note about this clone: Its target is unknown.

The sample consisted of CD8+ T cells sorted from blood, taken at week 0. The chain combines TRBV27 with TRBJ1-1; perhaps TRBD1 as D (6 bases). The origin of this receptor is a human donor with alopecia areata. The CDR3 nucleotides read TGTGCCAGCAGTTTCTCGGGGGCCACTGAAGCTTTCTTT. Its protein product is CASSFSGATEAFF.